This is a list of T cell receptor beta chains from one sample in a study of CD8 T cells in ankylosing spondylitis. One entry per CDR3 protein, called by TCRdb with MiXCR from the 5' RACE reads. The repertoire holds tens of thousands of distinct CDR3 sequences, with approximately 8.9% as singletons. The sample taken for sequencing was blood, either unsorted or a sorted T cell fraction (not recorded which). The receptor source for this set is a male donor with ankylosing spondylitis. The CDR3 runs from the conserved cysteine through the conserved F or W. The D gene is left open where the match is weak. Expanded clones get a size class; other rows say once, few or many, or leave the size out.

many	TRBV29-1	.	TRBJ2-7	TGCAGCGTTGAAATAGGCGAGCAGTACTTC	CSVEIGEQYF
many	TRBV12-3/TRBV12-4	TRBD1	TRBJ2-5	TGTGCCAGCAGTTTATTGACAGGGGGGACCAAAGAGACCCAGTACTTC	CASSLLTGGTKETQYF
many	TRBV20-1	.	TRBJ1-2	TGCAGTGCAACTGGATCCGGTGGCTACACCTTC	CSATGSGGYTF
many	TRBV5-5	TRBD1	TRBJ2-1	TGTGCCAGCAGCTCTTGGACAGGGATGTACAATGAGCAGTTCTTC	CASSSWTGMYNEQFF
.	TRBV27	.	TRBJ1-5	TGTGCCAGCAGTTTAGACAGCTCCGATCAGCCCCAGCATTTT	CASSLDSSDQPQHF
.	TRBV30	.	TRBJ1-3	TGTGCCTGGAGTGAGCACGTCCGAAACACCATATATTTT	CAWSEHVRNTIYF
many	TRBV12-3/TRBV12-4	.	TRBJ1-4	TGTGCCAGCAGCTATCGGTGGGGTGAAAAACTGTTTTTT	CASSYRWGEKLFF
.	TRBV27	TRBD1	TRBJ1-5	TGTGCCAGCAGTCAAGGACAGGGGATAAATCAGCCCCAGCATTTT	CASSQGQGINQPQHF
many	TRBV28	.	TRBJ2-2	TGTGCCAGCAGTTTCCTCACCGGGGAGCTGTTTTTT	CASSFLTGELFF
many	TRBV4-1	.	TRBJ1-5	TGCGCCAGCAGCCAAGAGACCGTCGCGGGGTATCAGCCCCAGCATTTT	CASSQETVAGYQPQHF
.	TRBV10-2	.	TRBJ2-5	TGCGCCAGCAGTGAGCCCCAGGGTCTTTTCCAAGAGACCCAGTACTTC	CASSEPQGLFQETQYF
.	TRBV9	.	TRBJ1-5	TGTGCCAGCAGCGCGTGGTCTGGGGATCAGCCCCAGCATTTT	CASSAWSGDQPQHF
.	TRBV20-1	TRBD2	TRBJ2-3	TGCAGTGCTAGAGATGGAGTAGCGGGAGGGCCGAGAGATACGCAGTATTTT	CSARDGVAGGPRDTQYF
few	TRBV20-1	.	TRBJ2-6	TGCAGTTCGGCCGAAGGGGCCAACGTCCTGACTTTC	CSSAEGANVLTF
many	TRBV4-1	TRBD1	TRBJ1-2	TGCGCCAGCAGCCTAACCCCCTCGACAGGGGGCGTTAATGGCTACACCTTC	CASSLTPSTGGVNGYTF
.	TRBV3-1	TRBD2	TRBJ2-5	TGTGCCAGCAGCCCCTTAGCGGGAGAGCAGGAGACCCAGTACTTC	CASSPLAGEQETQYF
.	TRBV6-1	TRBD1	TRBJ2-4	TGTGCCAGCACCACAGGGGACGGAGCTAAAAACATTCAGTACTTC	CASTTGDGAKNIQYF
few	TRBV28	.	TRBJ2-2	TGTGCGAACGGGGCAAACACCGGGGAGCTGTTTTTT	CANGANTGELFF
.	TRBV20-1	TRBD2	TRBJ2-1	TGCAGTGCTAGAGATCCTAGCGGGAAAGGCGATGAGCAGTTCTTC	CSARDPSGKGDEQFF
many	TRBV20-1	.	TRBJ2-1	TGCAGTGTTTCGCCACCCCGGACGGCGACTCCCAGGAGGAATGAGCAGTTCTTC	CSVSPPRTATPRRNEQFF
.	TRBV27	.	TRBJ1-2	TGTGCCAGCAGGGGACCCTATGGCTACACCTTC	CASRGPYGYTF
.	TRBV4-1	TRBD1	TRBJ1-1	TGCGCCAGCAGCCAAGAGACAGGGTTGGCCACTGAAGCTTTCTTT	CASSQETGLATEAFF
many	TRBV24-1	.	TRBJ1-1	TGTGCCACCAAGGACCTGATGTTT	CATKDLMF
.	TRBV5-6	.	TRBJ1-2	TGTGCCAGCAGCCCAATTGGGGTTTATGGCTACACCTTC	CASSPIGVYGYTF
many	TRBV5-6	.	TRBJ2-3	TGTGCCAGCAGCCAAGGGGCGATCACAGATACGCAGTATTTT	CASSQGAITDTQYF
few	TRBV27	TRBD1	TRBJ2-7	TGTGCCAGCAGTCTGAGGGACAGGGGGAACGAGCAGTACTTC	CASSLRDRGNEQYF
.	TRBV7-2	.	TRBJ2-1	TGTGCCAGCAGCTTCCTTGGGCGGCAGAGCTCCTACAATGAGCAGTTCTTC	CASSFLGRQSSYNEQFF
.	TRBV5-1	.	TRBJ2-3	TGCGCCAGCAGTCGGATAGGCACCACTAGCACAGATACGCAGTATTTT	CASSRIGTTSTDTQYF
.	TRBV7-2	TRBD1	TRBJ2-3	TGTGCCAGCAGCTGGACAGGGGGATACACAGATACGCAGTATTTT	CASSWTGGYTDTQYF
few	TRBV7-9	.	TRBJ2-1	TGTGCCAGCAGCTCCCGAGGGCCGAATGAGCAGTTCTTC	CASSSRGPNEQFF
many	TRBV27	TRBD2	TRBJ2-1	TGTGCCCCGGGGGGGGCAGAGATGAATGAGCAGTTCTTC	CAPGGAEMNEQFF
.	TRBV27	.	TRBJ1-6	TGTGCCAGCAGTCCTCTGGGTTCGGCACCCCTCCACTTT	CASSPLGSAPLHF
.	TRBV11-1	.	TRBJ1-2	TGTGCCACCCACGACGGATCCGCCAACTATGGCTACACCTTC	CATHDGSANYGYTF
many	TRBV7-8	.	TRBJ2-1	TGTGCCAGCAGCCATCCTGGGGGGACCGCGAACCCAAGCTCCTACAATGAGCAGTTCTTC	CASSHPGGTANPSSYNEQFF
few	TRBV5-6	TRBD1	TRBJ2-1	TGTGCCAGCAGCCCAATAGACAGGGGGTCCTACAATGAGCAGTTCTTC	CASSPIDRGSYNEQFF
few	TRBV29-1	.	TRBJ1-1	TGCAGCGTTGGAGGGGGCACTGAAGCTTTCTTT	CSVGGGTEAFF
few	TRBV7-6	.	TRBJ2-7	TGTGCCAGCAGCCCGGATGGCGGCTCCTACGAGCAGTACTTC	CASSPDGGSYEQYF
.	TRBV30	.	TRBJ1-1	TGTGCCTGGGGGGATACTATGAACACTGAAGCTTTCTTT	CAWGDTMNTEAFF
many	TRBV14	TRBD1	TRBJ2-3	TGTGCCAGCAGCCAAGTAGACAGGGAGTCACTCACAGATACGCAGTATTTT	CASSQVDRESLTDTQYF
few	TRBV7-8	.	TRBJ1-1	TGTGCCAGCAGCTTAGGGGTGGGGGGGATGAACACTGAAGCTTTCTTT	CASSLGVGGMNTEAFF
many	TRBV29-1	TRBD2	TRBJ2-5	TGCAGCGTTGAGGGCGGGAGGGTGTACCAAGAGACCCAGTACTTC	CSVEGGRVYQETQYF